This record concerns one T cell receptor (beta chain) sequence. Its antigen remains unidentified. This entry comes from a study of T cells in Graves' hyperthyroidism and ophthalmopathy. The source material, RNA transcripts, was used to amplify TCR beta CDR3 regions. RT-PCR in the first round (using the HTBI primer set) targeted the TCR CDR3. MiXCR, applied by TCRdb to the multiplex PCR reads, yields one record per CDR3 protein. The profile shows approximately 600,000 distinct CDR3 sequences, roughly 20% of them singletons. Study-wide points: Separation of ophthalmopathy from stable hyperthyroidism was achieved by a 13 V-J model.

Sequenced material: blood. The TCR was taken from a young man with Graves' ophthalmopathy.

The CDR3: CASSLDPGTADTQYF. Here the CDR3 DNA reads TGTGCCAGCAGCTTAGACCCGGGAACTGCAGATACGCAGTATTTT. The genes are TRBV7-9 and TRBJ2-3; D possibly corresponds to TRBD2 (5 bases). Trimming removed 1 base from V and 4 bases from J, with 12 bases in between. Per germline, CDR1 SEHNR and CDR2 FQNEAQ (reference sequence). The length of the CDR3 is 15 residues.